This T cell receptor (beta chain) was recorded in a study of shared clonotypes between healthy human individuals. Libraries were prepared by immunoSEQ multiplex PCR; TCRdb keeps only in-frame clonotypes and omits some of them. This table has over a million clones, roughly 96% appearing once. V gave up 3 bases and J gave up 3 bases, with 2 bases separating them. This CDR3 region has 12 residues. Germline V gene data show CDR1 as SNHLY and CDR2 as FYNNEI. The receptor was isolated from a man younger than 45 in good health. The rearrangement links TRBV2 to TRBJ2-2; D unclear. Sequenced material: naive CD4+ T cells sorted from blood. As to subset: CD45RA+ positively selected. The CDR3 is CASSDHTGELFF. The DNA of the CDR3 is TGTGCCAGCAGTGATCACACCGGGGAGCTGTTTTTT.